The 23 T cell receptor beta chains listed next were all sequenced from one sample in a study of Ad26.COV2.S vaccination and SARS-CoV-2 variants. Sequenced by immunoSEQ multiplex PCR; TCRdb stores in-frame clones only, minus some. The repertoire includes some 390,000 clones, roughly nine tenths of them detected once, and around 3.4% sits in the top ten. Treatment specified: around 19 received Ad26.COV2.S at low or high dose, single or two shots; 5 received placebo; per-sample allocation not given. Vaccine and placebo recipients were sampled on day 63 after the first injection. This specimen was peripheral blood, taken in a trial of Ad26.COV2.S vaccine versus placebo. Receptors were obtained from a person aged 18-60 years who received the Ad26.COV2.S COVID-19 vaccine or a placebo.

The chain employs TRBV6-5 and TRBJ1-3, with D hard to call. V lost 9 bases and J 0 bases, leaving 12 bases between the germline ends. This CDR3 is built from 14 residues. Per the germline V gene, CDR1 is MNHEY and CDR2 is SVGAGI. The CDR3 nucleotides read TGTGCCAGTCATACCCTGGTCTCTGGAAACACCATATATTTT. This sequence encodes CASHTLVSGNTIYF.

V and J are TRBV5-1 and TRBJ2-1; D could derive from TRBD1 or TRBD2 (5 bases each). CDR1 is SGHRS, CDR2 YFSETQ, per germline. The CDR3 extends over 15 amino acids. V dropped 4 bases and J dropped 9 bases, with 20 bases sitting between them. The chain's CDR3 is CASSRDLRFDREQFF. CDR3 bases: TGCGCCAGCAGCCGGGACCTTCGTTTCGATCGTGAGCAGTTCTTC. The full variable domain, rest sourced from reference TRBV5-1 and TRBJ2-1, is KAGVTQTPRYLIKTRGQQVTLSCSPISGHRSVSWYQQTPGQGLQFLFEYFSETQRNKGNFPGRFSGRQFSNSRSEMNVSTLELGDSALYLCASSRDLRFDREQFFGPGTRLTVL.

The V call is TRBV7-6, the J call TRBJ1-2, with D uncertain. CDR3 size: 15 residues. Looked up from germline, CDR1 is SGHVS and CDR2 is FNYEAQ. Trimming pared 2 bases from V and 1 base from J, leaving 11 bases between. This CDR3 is CASSLRVGSNYGYTF. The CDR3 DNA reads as TGTGCCAGCAGCTTACGGGTTGGAAGTAACTATGGCTACACCTTC.

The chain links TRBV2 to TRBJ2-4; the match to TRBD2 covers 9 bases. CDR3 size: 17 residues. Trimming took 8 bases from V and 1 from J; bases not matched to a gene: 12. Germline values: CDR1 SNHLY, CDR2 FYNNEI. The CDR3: CASSSRLAGPAKNIQYF. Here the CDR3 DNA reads TGTGCCAGCTCGTCCCGGCTAGCGGGGCCGGCCAAAAACATTCAGTACTTC.

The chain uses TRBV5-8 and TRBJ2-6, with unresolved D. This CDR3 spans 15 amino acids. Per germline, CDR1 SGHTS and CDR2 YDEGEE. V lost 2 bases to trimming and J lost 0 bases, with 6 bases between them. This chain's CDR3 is CASSFTSSGANVLTF. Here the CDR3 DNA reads TGTGCCAGCAGCTTCACGAGCTCTGGGGCCAACGTCCTGACTTTC.

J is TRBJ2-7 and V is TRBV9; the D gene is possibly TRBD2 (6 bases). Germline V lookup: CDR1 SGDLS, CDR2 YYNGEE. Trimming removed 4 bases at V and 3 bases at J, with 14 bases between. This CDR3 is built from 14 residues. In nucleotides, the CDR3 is TGTGCCAGCAGCCCAGAGACTAGGAGCTACGAGCAGTACTTC. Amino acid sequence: CASSPETRSYEQYF.

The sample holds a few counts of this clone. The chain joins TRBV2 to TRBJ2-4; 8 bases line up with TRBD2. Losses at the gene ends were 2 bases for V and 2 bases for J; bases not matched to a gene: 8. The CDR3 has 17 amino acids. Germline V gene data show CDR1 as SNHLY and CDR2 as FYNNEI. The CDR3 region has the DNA TGTGCCAGCAGTGAAATCGGGGGGGCATCTTCCAAAAACATTCAGTACTTC. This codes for CASSEIGGASSKNIQYF.

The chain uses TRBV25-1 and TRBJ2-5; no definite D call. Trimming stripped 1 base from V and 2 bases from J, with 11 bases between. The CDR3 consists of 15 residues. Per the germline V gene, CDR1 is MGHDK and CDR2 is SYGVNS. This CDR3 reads CASSEWKEPQETQYF. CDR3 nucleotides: TGTGCCAGCAGTGAATGGAAGGAGCCACAAGAGACCCAGTACTTC.

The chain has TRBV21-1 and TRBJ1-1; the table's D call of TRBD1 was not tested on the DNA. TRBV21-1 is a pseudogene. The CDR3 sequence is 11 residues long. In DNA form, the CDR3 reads TGTGCCACCCCCAAGAACACTGAAGCTTTCTTT. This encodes CATPKNTEAFF.

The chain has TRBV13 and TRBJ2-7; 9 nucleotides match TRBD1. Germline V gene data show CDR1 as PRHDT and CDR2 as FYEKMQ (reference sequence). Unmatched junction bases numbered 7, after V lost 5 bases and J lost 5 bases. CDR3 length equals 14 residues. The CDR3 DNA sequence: TGTGCCAGCAGCCGACCGGGACAGGGTAACGAGCAGTACTTC. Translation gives CASSRPGQGNEQYF.

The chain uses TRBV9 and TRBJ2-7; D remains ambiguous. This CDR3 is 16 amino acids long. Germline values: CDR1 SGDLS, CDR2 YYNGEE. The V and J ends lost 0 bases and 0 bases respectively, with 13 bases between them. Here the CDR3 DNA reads TGTGCCAGCAGCGTAGGTCAGTATCATAGCTCCTACGAGCAGTACTTC. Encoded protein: CASSVGQYHSSYEQYF.

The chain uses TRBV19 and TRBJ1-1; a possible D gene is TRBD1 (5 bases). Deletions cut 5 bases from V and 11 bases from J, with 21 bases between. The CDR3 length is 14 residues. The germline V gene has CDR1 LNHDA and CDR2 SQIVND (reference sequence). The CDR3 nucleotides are TGTGCCAGTAGTTCCGTGGGGCAGGGTTCAACGGCTTTCTTT. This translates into CASSSVGQGSTAFF.

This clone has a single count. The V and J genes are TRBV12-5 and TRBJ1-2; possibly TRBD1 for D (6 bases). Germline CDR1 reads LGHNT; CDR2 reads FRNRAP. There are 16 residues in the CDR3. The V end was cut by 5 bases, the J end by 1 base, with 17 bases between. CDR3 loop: CASGPFQGPFNYGYTF. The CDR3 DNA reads TGTGCTAGTGGTCCCTTCCAGGGGCCCTTTAACTATGGCTACACCTTC.

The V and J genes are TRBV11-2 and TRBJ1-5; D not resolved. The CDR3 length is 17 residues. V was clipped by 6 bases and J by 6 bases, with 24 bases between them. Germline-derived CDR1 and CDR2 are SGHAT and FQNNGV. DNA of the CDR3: TGTGCCAGCAGTTCCGGGAGGTTAGGGTCTTCGGGTCAGCCCCAGCATTTT. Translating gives CASSSGRLGSSGQPQHF. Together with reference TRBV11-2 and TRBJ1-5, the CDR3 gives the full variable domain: EAGVAQSPRYKIIEKRQSVAFWCNPISGHATLYWYQQILGQGPKLLIQFQNNGVVDDSQLPKDRFSAERLKGVDSTLKIQPAKLEDSAVYLCASSSGRLGSSGQPQHFGDGTRLSIL.

In nucleotides, the CDR3 is TGCGCCAGCAGTCTCGACTTCACCCAGGAAAAACTGTTTTTT. Translating it yields CASSLDFTQEKLFF. The J gene is TRBJ1-4, the V gene TRBV23-1; D gene uncertain. TRBV23-1 is filed as an ORF, its function uncertain. CDR3 length: 14 residues. V was clipped by 4 bases and J by 8 bases, with 14 bases between them.

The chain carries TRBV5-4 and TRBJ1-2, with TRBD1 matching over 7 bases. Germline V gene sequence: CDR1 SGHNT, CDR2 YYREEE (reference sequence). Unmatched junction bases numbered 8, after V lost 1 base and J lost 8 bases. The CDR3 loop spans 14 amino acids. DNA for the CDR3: TGTGCCAGCAGCTTGTTGACAGGGCCGGGGGGCTACACCTTC. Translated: CASSLLTGPGGYTF.

CDR3 loop: CASSLLPDRGDGYTF. For the CDR3, the DNA is TGCGCCAGCAGCCTCCTACCGGACAGGGGTGACGGCTACACCTTC. The V and J genes are TRBV4-1 and TRBJ1-2; TRBD1 matches 9 bases. The germline gives CDR1 MGHRA, CDR2 YSYEKL. V shed 4 bases and J 8 bases; nucleotides not matched to a gene: 11. This CDR3 is 15 amino acids long.

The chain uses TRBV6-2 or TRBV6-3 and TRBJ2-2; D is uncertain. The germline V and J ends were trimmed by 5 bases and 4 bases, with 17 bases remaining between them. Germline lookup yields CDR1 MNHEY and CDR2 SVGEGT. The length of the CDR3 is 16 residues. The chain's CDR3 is CASSARSTGGTGELFF. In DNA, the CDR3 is TGTGCCAGCAGTGCCCGTAGCACCGGCGGCACCGGGGAGCTGTTTTTT.

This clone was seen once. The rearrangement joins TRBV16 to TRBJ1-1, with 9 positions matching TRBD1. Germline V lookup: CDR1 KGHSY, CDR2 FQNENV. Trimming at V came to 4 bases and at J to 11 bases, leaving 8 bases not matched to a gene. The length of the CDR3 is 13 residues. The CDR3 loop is CASSPDRGGGAFF. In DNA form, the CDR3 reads TGTGCCAGCAGCCCCGACAGGGGGGGAGGGGCTTTCTTT.

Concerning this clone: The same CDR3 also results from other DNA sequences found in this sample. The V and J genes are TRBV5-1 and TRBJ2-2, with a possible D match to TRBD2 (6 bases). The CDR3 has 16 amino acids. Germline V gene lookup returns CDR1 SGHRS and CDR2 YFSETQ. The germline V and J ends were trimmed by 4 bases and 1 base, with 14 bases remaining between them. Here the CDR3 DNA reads TGCGCCAGCAGCGGAGGCGGTAGCGGGAACACCGGGGAGCTGTTTTTT. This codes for CASSGGGSGNTGELFF.

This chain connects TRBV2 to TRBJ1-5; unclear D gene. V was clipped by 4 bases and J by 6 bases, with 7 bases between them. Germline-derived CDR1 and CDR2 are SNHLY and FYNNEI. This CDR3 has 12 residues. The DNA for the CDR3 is TGTGCCAGCAGTGCCTATGGTCAGCCCCAGCATTTT. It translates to CASSAYGQPQHF.

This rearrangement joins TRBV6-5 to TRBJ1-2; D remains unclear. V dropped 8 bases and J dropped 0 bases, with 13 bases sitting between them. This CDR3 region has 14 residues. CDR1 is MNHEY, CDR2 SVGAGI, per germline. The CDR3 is CASQVGPANYGYTF. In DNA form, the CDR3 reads TGTGCCAGCCAAGTCGGGCCCGCTAACTATGGCTACACCTTC.

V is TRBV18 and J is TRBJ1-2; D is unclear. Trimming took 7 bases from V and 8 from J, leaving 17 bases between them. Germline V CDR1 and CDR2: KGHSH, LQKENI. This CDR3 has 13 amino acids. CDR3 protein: CASYGDRPQGYTF. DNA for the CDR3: TGTGCCAGCTATGGAGACCGCCCTCAAGGCTACACCTTC.